Listed below are T cell receptor beta chains from one sample, sequenced in a study of chemoradiotherapy in HPV16-positive cancers. The assay was immunoSEQ multiplex PCR, and TCRdb's table has in-frame clones only and misses some. This sample yields about 17,000 clones, of which over 90% are seen a single time; 12% to 15% belongs to the top ten. The specimen was blood, collected from a patient who underwent chemoradiotherapy. The receptors were gathered from a human donor with HPV-associated anogenital cancer. CDR3s include the opening cysteine and the closing phenylalanine or tryptophan. D genes are given only for firm matches. The size entry is marked missing in some rows and otherwise reads once, few, many or a size class.

v_call	clone_size	d_call	j_call	cdr3_aa	cdr3_nt
TRBV15	NA	TRBD1	TRBJ2-7	CATSRGRGPSSYEQYF	TGTGCCACCAGCAGAGGAAGGGGGCCGAGCTCCTACGAGCAGTACTTC
TRBV5-1	NA	TRBD1	TRBJ2-2	CASSSPRDSEITGELFF	TGCGCCAGCAGCTCCCCCCGGGACAGCGAGATCACCGGGGAGCTGTTTTTT
TRBV13	NA	TRBD2	TRBJ2-1	CASRDSGGESTKQFF	TGTGCCAGCCGCGATAGCGGGGGGGAATCTACAAAGCAGTTCTTC
TRBV14	few	TRBD1	TRBJ1-2	CASSPTGGAFYGYTF	TGTGCCAGCAGCCCAACAGGGGGCGCTTTCTATGGCTACACCTTC
TRBV14	few	NA	TRBJ1-6	CASSQVTAYVTLHF	TGTGCCAGCAGCCAAGTGACAGCGTATGTGACCCTCCACTTT
TRBV2	once	NA	TRBJ1-3	CASSEQGFFGNTIYF	TGTGCCAGCAGTGAACAGGGGTTTTTTGGAAACACCATATATTTT
TRBV28	NA	TRBD1	TRBJ1-2	CASSLLQGGGYTF	TGTGCCAGCAGTTTATTGCAGGGGGGTGGCTACACCTTC
TRBV7-9	once	NA	TRBJ1-3	CASSLLTGVGNTIYF	TGTGCCAGCAGCTTATTAACAGGCGTTGGAAACACCATATATTTT
TRBV5-1	NA	NA	TRBJ2-3	CATRLDTTSTDTQYF	TGCGCCACCCGACTAGATACGACGAGCACAGATACGCAGTATTTT
TRBV5-1	NA	TRBD1	TRBJ2-1	CASSPGTGGDNEQFF	TGCGCCAGCAGCCCCGGGACAGGGGGTGACAATGAGCAGTTCTTC
TRBV5-1	NA	NA	TRBJ1-1	CASSLNTGRNTEAFF	TGCGCCAGCAGCTTGAATACAGGGAGGAATACTGAAGCTTTCTTT
TRBV10-3	once	TRBD1	TRBJ1-1	CAIIIPRTGGLGNTEAFF	TGTGCCATCATTATCCCTCGAACAGGGGGCTTAGGAAACACTGAAGCTTTCTTT
TRBV11-2	NA	NA	TRBJ2-7	CASSLEGAAYEQYF	TGTGCCAGCAGCTTAGAGGGGGCTGCCTACGAGCAGTACTTC
TRBV7-9	NA	NA	TRBJ1-1	CASSLVNTEAFF	TGTGCCAGCAGCTTAGTGAACACTGAAGCTTTCTTT
TRBV28	NA	NA	TRBJ1-1	CASSFYLVVEAFF	TGTGCCAGCAGTTTCTATTTAGTGGTCGAAGCTTTCTTT
TRBV27	NA	NA	TRBJ1-1	CASSLLRGYTEAFF	TGTGCCAGCAGTTTACTTCGGGGCTACACTGAAGCTTTCTTT